What follows are 15 T cell receptor beta chains derived from one specimen sequenced in a study of blood T cell repertoires in COVID-19. Libraries were prepared by immunoSEQ multiplex PCR; TCRdb keeps only in-frame clonotypes and omits some of them. The sample has fewer than 300,000 clones, about 89% seen once. Source material: peripheral blood. The receptors here all came from a man aged 35-49 years who had recovered from COVID-19.

The chain employs TRBV19 and TRBJ2-7; no clear D. The CDR3 totals 13 residues. V lost 4 bases and J 0 bases, leaving 7 bases between the germline ends. The germline CDR1 and CDR2 sequences are LNHDA and SQIVND (reference sequence). In DNA, the CDR3 is TGTGCCAGTAGTAAAACCAGCTCCTACGAGCAGTACTTC. Translation gives CASSKTSSYEQYF.

This rearrangement joins TRBV25-1 to TRBJ1-1, with D possibly matching TRBD1 (6 bases). V lost 6 bases, J lost 4 bases, and 18 bases lay in between. Looked up from germline, CDR1 is MGHDK and CDR2 is SYGVNS. This CDR3 spans 15 amino acids. CDR3 amino acids: CASRELQGRGTEAFF. In DNA, the CDR3 is TGTGCCAGCAGAGAACTACAGGGTAGGGGCACTGAAGCTTTCTTT.

The rearrangement uses TRBV7-2 and TRBJ2-5; D is perhaps TRBD1 (5 bases). V dropped 4 bases and J dropped 1 base, with 13 bases sitting between them. Germline values: CDR1 SGHTA, CDR2 FQGNSA. The CDR3 runs to 15 residues. For the CDR3, the DNA is TGTGCCAGCAGCTCAAGGGGCTACGGCCAAGAGACCCAGTACTTC. It codes for CASSSRGYGQETQYF. Using reference TRBV7-2 and TRBJ2-5 for the parts outside the CDR3, the full variable domain is GAGVSQSPSNKVTEKGKDVELRCDPISGHTALYWYRQSLGQGLEFLIYFQGNSAPDKSGLPSDRFSAERTGGSVSTLTIQRTQQEDSAVYLCASSSRGYGQETQYFGPGTRLLVL.

The chain recombines TRBV4-2 with TRBJ2-7, with 7 bases matching TRBD2. Germline V gives CDR1 LGHNA, CDR2 YNFKEQ. The CDR3 has 15 amino acids. J gave up 0 bases and V 0 bases, and 2 bases lay outside the gene matches. The CDR3, as DNA: TGTGCCAGCAGCCAAGAGGGGGGGAGCTCCTACGAGCAGTACTTC. Amino acids: CASSQEGGSSYEQYF.

The CDR3 coding sequence is TGTGCCAGCAGCTTGGAGGGAGGGGCGAACTATGGCTACACCTTC. Encoded protein: CASSLEGGANYGYTF. The chain couples TRBV5-6 to TRBJ1-2, with a weak D call TRBD1 (5 bases). V was pared by 0 bases and J by 2 bases, with 11 bases between. Germline V gives CDR1 SGHDT, CDR2 YYEEEE. The CDR3 length is 15 residues.

The chain couples TRBV5-1 to TRBJ1-1, with 10 positions matching TRBD1. Germline V gene lookup returns CDR1 SGHRS and CDR2 YFSETQ. Germline trimming cut 0 bases from V and 6 bases from J; bases unmatched to any gene: 2. This CDR3 is 14 amino acids long. The CDR3 sequence: CASSLGQGAPEAFF. The CDR3 coding sequence is TGCGCCAGCAGCTTGGGACAGGGGGCTCCTGAAGCTTTCTTT.

The chain employs TRBV10-2 and TRBJ1-6; 8 bases line up with TRBD1. The germline CDR1 and CDR2 sequences are WSHSY and SAAADI. With 0 bases clipped from V and 7 bases from J, the junction kept 5 bases outside the gene matches. This CDR3 is built from 16 residues. The CDR3 DNA sequence: TGCGCCAGCAGTGAGTCGGCAGGGGGCTGGAATTCACCCCTCCACTTT. It yields the protein CASSESAGGWNSPLHF.

The rearrangement uses TRBV7-9 and TRBJ2-4; 10 nucleotides align to TRBD1. The CDR3 is made up of 17 amino acids. The V and J ends lost 4 bases and 7 bases, in that order; junction bases with no gene match: 13. Per germline, CDR1 SEHNR and CDR2 FQNEAQ (reference sequence). Here the CDR3 reads CASSSRQGATNHNIQYF. The CDR3 DNA is TGTGCCAGCAGCTCCCGACAGGGGGCGACGAACCACAACATTCAGTACTTC.

The genes are TRBV7-9 and TRBJ2-7, with a possible D match to TRBD1 (5 bases). V dropped 5 bases and J dropped 2 bases, with 13 bases sitting between them. Germline V CDR1 and CDR2: SEHNR, FQNEAQ (reference sequence). There are 14 residues in the CDR3. The CDR3 is CASSPPAGTYEQYF. CDR3 sequence (DNA): TGTGCCAGCAGCCCCCCGGCAGGGACCTACGAGCAGTACTTC.

This rearrangement joins TRBV20-1 to TRBJ1-2; D remains unclear. Trimming removed 6 bases from V and 7 bases from J, with 12 bases in between. The CDR3 covers 11 residues. CDR1 and CDR2 (germline): DFQATT, SNEGSKA (reference sequence). The CDR3 here is CSATGSSGYTF. The DNA for the CDR3 is TGCAGTGCAACGGGGAGTAGTGGCTACACCTTC.

DNA for the CDR3: TGCGCCAGCAGCTTCACTAGCGGGAGTCCGTCCTACAATGAGCAGTTCTTC. It codes for CASSFTSGSPSYNEQFF. V gene TRBV5-1 combines with J gene TRBJ2-1; 11 nucleotides line up with TRBD2. The V segment lost 2 bases and the J segment 1 base; nucleotides outside the gene matches: 5. The CDR3 has 17 residues. Germline V gene sequence: CDR1 SGHRS, CDR2 YFSETQ.

The chain uses TRBV6-6 and TRBJ1-5, with D tentatively TRBD1 (6 bases). The CDR3 runs to 15 residues. Trimming cost V 5 bases and J 1 base, with 12 bases left between them. CDR1 is MNHNY, CDR2 SVGAGI, per germline (reference sequence). The CDR3 DNA follows: TGTGCCAGCAGTCCATACAGGGTGAGCAATCAGCCCCAGCATTTT. This gives the protein CASSPYRVSNQPQHF.

The chain is built from TRBV5-4 and TRBJ1-2; 7 positions match TRBD1. Germline lookup yields CDR1 SGHNT and CDR2 YYREEE (reference sequence). Losses at the gene ends were 4 bases for V and 5 bases for J; bases not matched to a gene: 11. This CDR3 comprises 15 residues. The CDR3 is CASSTTRGAGYGYTF. The CDR3 coding sequence is TGTGCCAGCAGCACCACCAGGGGGGCGGGGTATGGCTACACCTTC. The whole variable domain, filled in from reference TRBV5-4 and TRBJ1-2, reads ETGVTQSPTHLIKTRGQQVTLRCSSQSGHNTVSWYQQALGQGPQFIFQYYREEENGRGNFPPRFSGLQFPNYSSELNVNALELDDSALYLCASSTTRGAGYGYTFGSGTRLTVV.

The chain is built from TRBV5-1 and TRBJ2-7, with D perhaps TRBD1 (7 bases). CDR3 length: 14 amino acids. Germline V lookup: CDR1 SGHRS, CDR2 YFSETQ. The V end lost 6 bases, the J end lost 3 bases, and 16 bases lay between the germline ends. CDR3 DNA sequence: TGCGCCAGCAAAGGGGGCGGGAACGACTACGAGCAGTACTTC. Protein product: CASKGGGNDYEQYF.

The V and J genes are TRBV20-1 and TRBJ2-5, with 8 bases fitting TRBD1. CDR1 DFQATT and CDR2 SNEGSKA come from the germline V gene (reference sequence). V was clipped by 3 bases and J by 4 bases; unmatched bases: 4. The CDR3 is made up of 13 amino acids. The DNA for the CDR3 is TGCAGTGCTAGTATGACAGGGGTAGAGACCCAGTACTTC. This sequence encodes CSASMTGVETQYF.